These T cell receptor beta chains were read from a single sample in a study of T cell responses to AZD1222 COVID-19 vaccine. Only in-frame clones appear in the TCRdb table, and some are missing; sequencing was by immunoSEQ multiplex PCR. Here the sample spans 89,000 or so clones, about 86% being singletons. The specimen comprised peripheral blood, sampled on day 0 of AZD1222 vaccination. The receptors here all came from an adult in good health. CDR3s include the opening cysteine and the closing phenylalanine or tryptophan. The D gene is left open where the match is weak. Clone sizes are given selectively: once, few, many, or a class where the clone is expanded.

size | J | D | V | length | DNA | CDR3
NA | TRBJ1-5 | NA | TRBV24-1 | 13 | TGTGCCACCGGTGGGGGGGGCAATCAGCCCCAGCATTTT | CATGGGGNQPQHF
NA | TRBJ2-7 | NA | TRBV28 | 14 | TGTGCCAGCAGACTGGACAGACCTAACTACGAGCAGTACTTC | CASRLDRPNYEQYF
NA | TRBJ2-1 | TRBD1 | TRBV5-1 | 16 | TGCGCCAGCAGCGCGGGACAGGGGAGCTCCTACAATGAGCAGTTCTTC | CASSAGQGSSYNEQFF
few | TRBJ1-4 | TRBD1 | TRBV5-1 | 15 | TGCGCCAGCACCCTAACCGGGACAGAAAATGAAAAACTGTTTTTT | CASTLTGTENEKLFF
once | TRBJ2-7 | TRBD2 | TRBV19 | 16 | TGTGCCAGTAGTCCCCAGGGGCGCCTAGCGGGAGGGCCTGAGTACTTC | CASSPQGRLAGGPEYF
NA | TRBJ2-3 | TRBD2 | TRBV19 | 16 | TGTGCCAGTAGTATGGGCGGGAGGGCCGTGGCAGATACGCAGTATTTT | CASSMGGRAVADTQYF
NA | TRBJ2-1 | TRBD2 | TRBV6-8 | 14 | TGTGCCAGCAACACGCTAGCGGGATGCAATGAGCAGTTCTTC | CASNTLAGCNEQFF
NA | TRBJ2-2 | TRBD2 | TRBV28 | 17 | TGTGCCAGCAGATCACTAGCGGGAGGACTAAACACCGGGGAGCTGTTTTTT | CASRSLAGGLNTGELFF
NA | TRBJ2-1 | NA | TRBV5-4 | 16 | TGTGCCAGCAGCTTGGGAACACCACAAAACTACAATGAGCAGTTCTTC | CASSLGTPQNYNEQFF
NA | TRBJ2-4 | NA | TRBV29-1 | 12 | TGCAGCGTCAGACCAGCCAAAAACATTCAGTACTTC | CSVRPAKNIQYF
few | TRBJ2-7 | NA | TRBV7-6 | 14 | TGTGCCAGCAGCCCTGGGGCGGGGTTCCACGAGCAGTACTTC | CASSPGAGFHEQYF
few | TRBJ1-1 | NA | TRBV2 | 13 | TGTGCCAGCACAGTATATTCGAACACTGAAGCTTTCTTT | CASTVYSNTEAFF
NA | TRBJ1-2 | TRBD1 | TRBV7-9 | 15 | TGTGCCAGCAGCTCATACAGGGGGGCGAGCTATGGCTACACCTTC | CASSSYRGASYGYTF
once | TRBJ1-2 | NA | TRBV18 | 14 | TGTGCCAGCTCACCAGAGGCGGCGGACTATGGCTACACCTTC | CASSPEAADYGYTF
once | TRBJ2-7 | NA | TRBV18 | 14 | TGTGCCAGCTCACAAGATCCAGGAACCTACGAGCAGTACTTC | CASSQDPGTYEQYF
NA | TRBJ2-1 | TRBD2 | TRBV18 | 17 | TGTGCCAGCTCACCCCGCGGAGCGGGAGTTGGTAGCAATGAGCAGTTCTTC | CASSPRGAGVGSNEQFF
once | TRBJ1-3 | TRBD1 | TRBV11-2 | 17 | TGTGCCAGCAGCCCGGGACAGGGGGTGGGCTCTGGAAACACCATATATTTT | CASSPGQGVGSGNTIYF
NA | TRBJ2-7 | NA | TRBV2 | 13 | TGTGCCAGCAGTGAAGACAGTAACTACGAGCAGTACTTC | CASSEDSNYEQYF
NA | TRBJ2-1 | NA | TRBV7-3 | 15 | TGTGCCAGCAGCCCAGTGGCGAACTTCTACAATGAGCAGTTCTTC | CASSPVANFYNEQFF
NA | TRBJ2-3 | TRBD2 | TRBV7-2 | 16 | TGTGCCAGCAGTCCTGAGGGAGCGGGAGTTTCAGATACGCAGTATTTT | CASSPEGAGVSDTQYF
few | TRBJ2-7 | TRBD2 | TRBV4-3 | 16 | TGCGCCAGCAGCCAAGATGTTAGCGGGAGTGTTTACGAGCAGTACTTC | CASSQDVSGSVYEQYF
NA | TRBJ1-1 | NA | TRBV5-1 | 22 | TGCCCTAGCAGCAGGATTGTCCAGTCGTTCAAAATCGCTTTTATCTTGAACACTGAAGCTTTCTTT | CPSSRIVQSFKIAFILNTEAFF
NA | TRBJ1-6 | NA | TRBV4-3 | 17 | TGCGCCAGCAGCCAAGAACGGCTTACCGACGGCTCCTCACCCCTCCACTTT | CASSQERLTDGSSPLHF
once | TRBJ1-1 | NA | TRBV11-2 | 14 | TGTGCCAGCAGCTTAGCCTGGGGGAGCACTGAAGCTTTCTTT | CASSLAWGSTEAFF